Listed below are T cell receptor beta chains from one sample, sequenced in a study of blood T cells in healthy people across ages. TCRdb called the 5' RACE reads again in MiXCR, with one record for every CDR3 protein. The sample lists around 970,000 distinct CDR3 sequences; roughly 51% were seen once. Sample: blood. All receptors come from a woman aged 60-75 years in good health. Each CDR3 is given with its conserved first and last residue. A D gene is named only where the DNA matches it firmly. Expanded clones get a size class; other rows say once, few or many, or leave the size out.

few | TRBJ1-2 | - | TRBV4-3 | TGCGCCAGCAGCCAAGACGCCGTCGGAAGTAACTATGGCTACACCTTC | CASSQDAVGSNYGYTF
- | TRBJ2-1 | TRBD2 | TRBV5-4 | TGTGCCAGCAGCTCGGCTAGCGGAATCAATGAGCAGTTCTTC | CASSSASGINEQFF
- | TRBJ1-2 | - | TRBV29-1 | TGCAGCGTTGAAGATATCGGGCAACTGGGGTTCTACACCTTC | CSVEDIGQLGFYTF
- | TRBJ2-5 | TRBD2 | TRBV4-2 | TGTGCCAGCAGCCAAGAAGGGAGAATAGCGGGAGCGCCGGAGACCCAGTACTTC | CASSQEGRIAGAPETQYF
- | TRBJ1-4 | - | TRBV5-1 | TGCGCCAGCAGCTTATGGGGACAAGAAGAAAAACTGTTTTTT | CASSLWGQEEKLFF
- | TRBJ2-7 | TRBD2 | TRBV5-1 | TGCGCCAGCAGCTTGAGGGGTAGCGGGCGAATGTCCTACGAGCAGTACTTC | CASSLRGSGRMSYEQYF
- | TRBJ2-1 | - | TRBV6-2/TRBV6-3 | TGTGCCAGCAGTTACTCTCGAAACAATGAGCAGTTCTTC | CASSYSRNNEQFF
- | TRBJ2-1 | - | TRBV3-1 | TGTGCCAGCAGCCAAGACTTCTACAATGAGCAGTTCTTC | CASSQDFYNEQFF
- | TRBJ2-7 | - | TRBV3-1 | TGTGCCAGCAGCCAGATTGACAGTTTGTCCTACGAGCAGTACTTC | CASSQIDSLSYEQYF
- | TRBJ2-2 | TRBD1 | TRBV5-1 | TGCGCCAGCAGCGTTCAACAGGGGTCAAACACCGGGGAGCTGTTTTTT | CASSVQQGSNTGELFF
- | TRBJ1-2 | - | TRBV2 | TGTGCCAGCAGAAGACAGGCGACAACACCCAACTATGGCTACACCTTC | CASRRQATTPNYGYTF
few | TRBJ2-5 | - | TRBV29-1 | TGCAGCGTCGGTCTAGAGACCCAGTACTTC | CSVGLETQYF
- | TRBJ2-5 | - | TRBV30 | TGTGCCTGGAGTGACTACAATGAGCAGTACTTC | CAWSDYNEQYF
- | TRBJ2-7 | - | TRBV11-1 | TGTGCCAGCAGCGTAGGGGAAGGTACCGAGCAGTACTTC | CASSVGEGTEQYF
- | TRBJ2-1 | - | TRBV20-1 | TGCAGAGTTGGGAACAGCGAGTCCTACAATGAGCAGTTCTTC | CRVGNSESYNEQFF
many | TRBJ1-5 | - | TRBV7-2 | TGTGCCAGCAGCCCCTCCAATCAGCCCCAGCATTTT | CASSPSNQPQHF
few | TRBJ2-5 | TRBD2 | TRBV6-2/TRBV6-3 | TGTGCCAGCAGTTACTCGATAGCGGGAGTTCAAGAGACCCAGTACTTC | CASSYSIAGVQETQYF
- | TRBJ2-3 | TRBD2 | TRBV20-1 | TGCAGTGCGGGTGAGCGGGAGGGCCAGACAGATACGCAGTATTTT | CSAGEREGQTDTQYF
- | TRBJ1-2 | TRBD1 | TRBV4-3 | TGCGCCAGCAGCCAAGATCTTTCGACAGGGGGCTATGGCTACACCTTC | CASSQDLSTGGYGYTF
- | TRBJ1-4 | - | TRBV7-8 | TGTGCCAGCAGCTTAAAGAGGGGACTGAATGAAAAACTGTTTTTT | CASSLKRGLNEKLFF
- | TRBJ1-5 | - | TRBV7-2 | TGTGCCAGCAGCTTAGGGGACCCTGGGAGCAATCAGCCCCAGCATTTT | CASSLGDPGSNQPQHF
few | TRBJ1-2 | - | TRBV29-1 | TGCAGCGTTGACCATCCGTTGCTGGTTCGGGGAGGCGACTATGGCTACACCTTC | CSVDHPLLVRGGDYGYTF
- | TRBJ2-7 | TRBD1 | TRBV5-1 | TGCGCCAGCAGCGGAACAGGGGGCGCAAGAAACGAGCAGTACTTC | CASSGTGGARNEQYF
- | TRBJ2-1 | - | TRBV5-1 | TGCGCCAGCAGCTTGCCGCAGGGTACGTACAATGAGCAGTTCTTC | CASSLPQGTYNEQFF
- | TRBJ2-5 | - | TRBV20-1 | TGCAGTGCTAGACCTAGGATGGGGGTATCTGGCCCTAAAGAGACCCAGTACTTC | CSARPRMGVSGPKETQYF
- | TRBJ1-1 | TRBD1 | TRBV20-1 | TGCAGTGCTAGGGCTTCTTCCGGGACAGGGGAGTCGAACACTGAAGCTTTCTTT | CSARASSGTGESNTEAFF
few | TRBJ2-1 | TRBD2 | TRBV19 | TGTGCCAGTAGTAATAGGCTAGCGGGAGACTACAATGAGCAGTTCTTC | CASSNRLAGDYNEQFF
- | TRBJ1-5 | - | TRBV3-1 | TGTGCCAGCAGCCCGCCTGGGCCTCAACCTCCGTGGCCCCAGCATTTT | CASSPPGPQPPWPQHF
- | TRBJ2-1 | TRBD2 | TRBV7-6 | TGTGCCAGCAGCTTAGTACTAGCGGTTCCGTACAATGAGCAGTTCTTC | CASSLVLAVPYNEQFF
once | TRBJ2-5 | TRBD2 | TRBV12-3/TRBV12-4 | TGTGCCAGCAGTTGTTTAGCGGGAGGAAGGGAGACCCAGTACTTC | CASSCLAGGRETQYF
few | TRBJ2-1 | - | TRBV29-1 | TGCAGCGTGGGAGGATGGAGGGGGCCCGACAATGAGCAGTTCTTC | CSVGGWRGPDNEQFF
once | TRBJ2-3 | TRBD2 | TRBV20-1 | TGCAGCGCTGCGGGACTAGCGGGGGGGAGCACAGATACGCAGTATTTT | CSAAGLAGGSTDTQYF
- | TRBJ2-2 | - | TRBV6-6 | TGTGCCAGCGCCCCTAGCCCAGGATCTACCGGGGAGCTGTTTTTT | CASAPSPGSTGELFF
- | TRBJ2-5 | - | TRBV29-1 | TGCAGCGTTGAATTGTGGGGGGAGACCCAGTACTTC | CSVELWGETQYF
- | TRBJ2-3 | - | TRBV5-1 | TGCGCCAGCAGCTTGTTAGCGCTAGATACGCAGTATTTT | CASSLLALDTQYF
many | TRBJ2-3 | TRBD2 | TRBV7-2 | TGTGCCAGCAGCTTAGCCGCGATGGTAGCGGGAGCAGATACGCAGTATTTT | CASSLAAMVAGADTQYF
- | TRBJ2-5 | - | TRBV12-3/TRBV12-4 | TGTGCCAGCAGTCAAGGACGAGCCCAGTACTTC | CASSQGRAQYF
- | TRBJ2-1 | TRBD2 | TRBV7-2 | TGTGCCAGCGCCCAGACTAGCGGGGGTTTAAATGAGCAGTTCTTC | CASAQTSGGLNEQFF
- | TRBJ1-2 | TRBD1 | TRBV6-5 | TGTGCCAGCGCGCCCGGGGACAGCGCGTCTGGCTACACCTTC | CASAPGDSASGYTF
few | TRBJ2-7 | - | TRBV20-1 | TGCAGTGCTAGAGATCAGGCCGAGGCAGCCACCTACGAGCAGTACTTC | CSARDQAEAATYEQYF
- | TRBJ1-2 | - | TRBV5-4 | TGTGCCAGCAGCTTGGGGCAGGGCACTACTGGCTACACCTTC | CASSLGQGTTGYTF
- | TRBJ1-5 | - | TRBV20-1 | TGCAGTGCTAGAGAGCTACTCATCACAGGGAGTCAGCCCCAGCATTTT | CSARELLITGSQPQHF
- | TRBJ2-3 | TRBD2 | TRBV6-1 | TGTGCCAGCAGCGAAGCGGGAGGTACAGATACGCAGTATTTT | CASSEAGGTDTQYF
- | TRBJ2-3 | - | TRBV4-1 | TGCGCCAGCAGCCAGGCTAACAGGGTCTGGCAGTATTTT | CASSQANRVWQYF
once | TRBJ2-5 | - | TRBV11-2 | TGTGCCAGCAGCTCAGATTCTACGGTTTCCCAGTACTTC | CASSSDSTVSQYF
- | TRBJ2-5 | TRBD1 | TRBV18 | TGTGCCAGCTCACCACTGAACAGGGGGGAGACCCAGTACTTC | CASSPLNRGETQYF
- | TRBJ1-2 | - | TRBV3-1 | TGTGCCAGCAGCCAAGGCGAGGGGACCTTCTATGGCTACACCTTC | CASSQGEGTFYGYTF